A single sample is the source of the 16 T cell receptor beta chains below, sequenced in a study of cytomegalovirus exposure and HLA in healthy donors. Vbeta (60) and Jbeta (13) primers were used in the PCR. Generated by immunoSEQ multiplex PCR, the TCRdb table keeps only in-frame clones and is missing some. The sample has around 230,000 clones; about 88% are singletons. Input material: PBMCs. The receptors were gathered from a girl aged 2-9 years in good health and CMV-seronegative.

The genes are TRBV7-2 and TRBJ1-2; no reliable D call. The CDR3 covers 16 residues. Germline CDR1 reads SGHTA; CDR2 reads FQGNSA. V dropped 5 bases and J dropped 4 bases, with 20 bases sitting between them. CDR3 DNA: TGTGCCAGCAGCCCCAACGCGGTACAACCCGCCTATGGCTACACCTTC. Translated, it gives CASSPNAVQPAYGYTF.

The CDR3 here is CSVAGGNQPQHF. The CDR3 DNA follows: TGCAGCGTTGCAGGGGGCAATCAGCCCCAGCATTTT. The V and J genes are TRBV29-1 and TRBJ1-5, with D possibly matching TRBD1 (6 bases). Germline CDR1 and CDR2: SQVTM and ANQGSEA. CDR3 length equals 12 residues. V was cut by 4 bases and J by 2 bases, with 6 bases left in between.

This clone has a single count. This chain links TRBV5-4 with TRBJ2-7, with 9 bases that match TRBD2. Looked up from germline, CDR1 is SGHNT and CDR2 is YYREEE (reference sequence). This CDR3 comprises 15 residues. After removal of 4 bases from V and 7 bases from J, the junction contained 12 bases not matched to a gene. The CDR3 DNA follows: TGTGCCAGCAGCCACCCGGGACTAGCTCTGGGGGAGCAGTACTTC. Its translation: CASSHPGLALGEQYF.

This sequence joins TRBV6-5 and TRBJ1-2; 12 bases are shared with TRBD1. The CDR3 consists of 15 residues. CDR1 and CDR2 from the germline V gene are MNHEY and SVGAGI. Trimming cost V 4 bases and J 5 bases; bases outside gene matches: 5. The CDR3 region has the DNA TGTGCCAGCAGTTGGGACAGGGGGCTCAATTATGGCTACACCTTC. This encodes CASSWDRGLNYGYTF.

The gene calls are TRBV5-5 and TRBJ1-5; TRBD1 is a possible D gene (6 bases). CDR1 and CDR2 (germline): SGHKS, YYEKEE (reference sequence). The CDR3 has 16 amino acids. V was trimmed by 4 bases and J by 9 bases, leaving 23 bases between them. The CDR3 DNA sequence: TGTGCCAGCAGCCCTAGCGGGGGCGCCTCCCGGCGGCCCCAGCATTTT. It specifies CASSPSGGASRRPQHF.

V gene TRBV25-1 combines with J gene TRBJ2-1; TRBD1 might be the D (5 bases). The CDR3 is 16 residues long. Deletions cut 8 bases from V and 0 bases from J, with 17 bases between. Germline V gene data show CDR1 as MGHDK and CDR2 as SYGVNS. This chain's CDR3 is CASVPPGSRSYNEQFF. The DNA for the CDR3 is TGTGCCAGCGTCCCCCCAGGGTCCCGCTCCTACAATGAGCAGTTCTTC. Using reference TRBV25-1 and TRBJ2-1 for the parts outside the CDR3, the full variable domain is EADIYQTPRYLVIGTGKKITLECSQTMGHDKMYWYQQDPGMELHLIHYSYGVNSTEKGDLSSESTVSRIRTEHFPLTLESARPSHTSQYLCASVPPGSRSYNEQFFGPGTRLTVL.

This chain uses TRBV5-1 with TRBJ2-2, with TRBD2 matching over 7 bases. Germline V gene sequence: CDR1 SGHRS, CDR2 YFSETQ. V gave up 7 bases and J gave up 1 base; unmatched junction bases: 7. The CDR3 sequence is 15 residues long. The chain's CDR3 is CASETASGNTGELFF. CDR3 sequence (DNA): TGCGCCAGCGAAACGGCTAGCGGGAACACCGGGGAGCTGTTTTTT.

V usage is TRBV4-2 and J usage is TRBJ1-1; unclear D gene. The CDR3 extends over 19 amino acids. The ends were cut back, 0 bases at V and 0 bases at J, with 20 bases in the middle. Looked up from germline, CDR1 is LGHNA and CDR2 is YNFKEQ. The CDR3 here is CASSQDTSVPALVNTEAFF. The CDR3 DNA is TGTGCCAGCAGCCAAGACACGTCGGTCCCCGCGCTGGTGAACACTGAAGCTTTCTTT.

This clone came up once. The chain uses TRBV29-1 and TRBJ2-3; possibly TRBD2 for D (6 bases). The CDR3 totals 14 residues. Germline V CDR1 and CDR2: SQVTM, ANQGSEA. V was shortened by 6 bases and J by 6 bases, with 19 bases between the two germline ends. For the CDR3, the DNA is TGCAGCGTCAATAATATATTGGCGGGGGATACGCAGTATTTT. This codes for CSVNNILAGDTQYF.

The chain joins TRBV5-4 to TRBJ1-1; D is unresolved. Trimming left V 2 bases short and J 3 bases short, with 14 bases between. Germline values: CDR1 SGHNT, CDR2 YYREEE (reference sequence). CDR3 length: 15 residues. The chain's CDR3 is CASSFGGSGDTEAFF. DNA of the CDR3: TGTGCCAGCAGCTTCGGAGGGTCTGGGGACACTGAAGCTTTCTTT.

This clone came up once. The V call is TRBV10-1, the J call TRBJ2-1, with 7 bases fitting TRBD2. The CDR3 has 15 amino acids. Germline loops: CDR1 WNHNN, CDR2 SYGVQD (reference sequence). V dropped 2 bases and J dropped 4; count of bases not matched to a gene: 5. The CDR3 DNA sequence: TGCGCCAGCAGTGAGGGACTAGAGGGATACAATGAGCAGTTCTTC. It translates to CASSEGLEGYNEQFF.

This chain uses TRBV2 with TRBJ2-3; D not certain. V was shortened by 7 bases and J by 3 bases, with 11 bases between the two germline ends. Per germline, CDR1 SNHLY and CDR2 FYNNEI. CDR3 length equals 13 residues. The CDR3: CASIAFRTDTQYF. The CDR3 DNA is TGTGCCAGCATTGCCTTTCGGACAGATACGCAGTATTTT.

The CDR3 protein is CASSLDMTNTEAFF. CDR3 bases: TGTGCCAGCAGCTTAGATATGACTAACACTGAAGCTTTCTTT. The V and J genes are TRBV11-2 and TRBJ1-1; D remains unclear. From germline, CDR1 is SGHAT and CDR2 FQNNGV. Deletions cut 0 bases from V and 2 bases from J, with 7 bases between. This CDR3 spans 14 amino acids.

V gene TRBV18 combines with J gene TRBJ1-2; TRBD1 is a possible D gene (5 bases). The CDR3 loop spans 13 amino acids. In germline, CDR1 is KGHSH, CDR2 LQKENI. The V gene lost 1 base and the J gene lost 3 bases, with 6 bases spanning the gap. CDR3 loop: CASSPRGDYGYTF. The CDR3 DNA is TGTGCCAGCTCACCACGGGGCGACTATGGCTACACCTTC.

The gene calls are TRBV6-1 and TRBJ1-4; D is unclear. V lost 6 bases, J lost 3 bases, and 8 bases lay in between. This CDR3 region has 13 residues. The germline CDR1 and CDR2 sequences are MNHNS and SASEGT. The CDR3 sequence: CASRESANEKLFF. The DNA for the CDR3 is TGTGCCAGCAGGGAATCCGCTAATGAAAAACTGTTTTTT.

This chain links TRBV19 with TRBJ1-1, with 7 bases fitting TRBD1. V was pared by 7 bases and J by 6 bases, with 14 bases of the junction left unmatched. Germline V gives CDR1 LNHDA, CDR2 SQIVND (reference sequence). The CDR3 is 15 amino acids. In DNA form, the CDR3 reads TGTGCCAGTATGGAACAGGGGTTTCGGGGACCTGAAGCTTTCTTT. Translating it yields CASMEQGFRGPEAFF.